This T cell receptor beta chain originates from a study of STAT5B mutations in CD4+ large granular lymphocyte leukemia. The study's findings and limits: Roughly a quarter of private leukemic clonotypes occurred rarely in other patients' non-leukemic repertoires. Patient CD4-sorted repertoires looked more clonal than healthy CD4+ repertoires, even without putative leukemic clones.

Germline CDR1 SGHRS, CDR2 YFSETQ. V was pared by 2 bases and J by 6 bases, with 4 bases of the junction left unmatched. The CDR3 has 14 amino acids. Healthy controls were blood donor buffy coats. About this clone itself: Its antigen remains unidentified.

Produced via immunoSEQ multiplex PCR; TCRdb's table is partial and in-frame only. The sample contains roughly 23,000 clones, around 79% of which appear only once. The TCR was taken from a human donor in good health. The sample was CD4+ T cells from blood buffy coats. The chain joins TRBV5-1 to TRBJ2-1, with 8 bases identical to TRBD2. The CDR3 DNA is TGCGCCAGCAGCTTAGTCGCGGGAGGCAATGAGCAGTTCTTC. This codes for CASSLVAGGNEQFF.